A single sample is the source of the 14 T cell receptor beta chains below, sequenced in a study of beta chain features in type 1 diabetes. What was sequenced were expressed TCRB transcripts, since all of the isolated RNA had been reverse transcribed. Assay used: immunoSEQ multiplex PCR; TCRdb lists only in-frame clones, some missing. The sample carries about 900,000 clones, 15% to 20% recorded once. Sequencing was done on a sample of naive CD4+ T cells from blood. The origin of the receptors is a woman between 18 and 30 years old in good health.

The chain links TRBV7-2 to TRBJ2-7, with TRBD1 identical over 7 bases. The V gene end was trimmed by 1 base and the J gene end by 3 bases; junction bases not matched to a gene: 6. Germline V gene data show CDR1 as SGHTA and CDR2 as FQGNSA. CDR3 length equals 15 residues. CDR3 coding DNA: TGTGCCAGCAGCTTAGTCGACAGGGAATTCTACGAGCAGTACTTC. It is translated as CASSLVDREFYEQYF. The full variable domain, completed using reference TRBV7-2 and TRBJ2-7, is GAGVSQSPSNKVTEKGKDVELRCDPISGHTALYWYRQSLGQGLEFLIYFQGNSAPDKSGLPSDRFSAERTGGSVSTLTIQRTQQEDSAVYLCASSLVDREFYEQYFGPGTRLTVT.

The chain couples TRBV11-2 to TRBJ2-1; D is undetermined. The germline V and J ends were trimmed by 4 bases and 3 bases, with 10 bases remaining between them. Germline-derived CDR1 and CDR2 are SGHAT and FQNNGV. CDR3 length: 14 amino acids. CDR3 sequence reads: CASSSDPHYNEQFF. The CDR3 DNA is TGTGCCAGCAGCTCCGACCCACACTACAATGAGCAGTTCTTC.

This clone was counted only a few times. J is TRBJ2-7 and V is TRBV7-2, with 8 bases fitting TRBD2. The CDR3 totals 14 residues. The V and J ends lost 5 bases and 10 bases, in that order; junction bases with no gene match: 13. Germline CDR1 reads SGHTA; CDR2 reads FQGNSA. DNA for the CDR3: TGTGCCAGCAGCACCGGGACTAGGCAACCCCAACAGTACTTC. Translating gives CASSTGTRQPQQYF.

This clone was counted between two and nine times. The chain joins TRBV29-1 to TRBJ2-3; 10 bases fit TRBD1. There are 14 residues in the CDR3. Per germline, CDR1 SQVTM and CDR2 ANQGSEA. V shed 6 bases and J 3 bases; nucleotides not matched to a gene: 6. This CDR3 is CSVGQGSGTDTQYF. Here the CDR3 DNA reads TGCAGCGTGGGACAGGGGAGCGGAACAGATACGCAGTATTTT.

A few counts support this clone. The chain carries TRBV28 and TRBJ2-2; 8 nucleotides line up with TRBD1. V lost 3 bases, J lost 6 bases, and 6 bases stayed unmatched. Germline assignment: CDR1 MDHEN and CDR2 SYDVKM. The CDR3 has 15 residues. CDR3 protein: CASSFSGGGPGELFF. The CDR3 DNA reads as TGTGCCAGCAGTTTCTCAGGGGGCGGTCCCGGGGAGCTGTTTTTT.

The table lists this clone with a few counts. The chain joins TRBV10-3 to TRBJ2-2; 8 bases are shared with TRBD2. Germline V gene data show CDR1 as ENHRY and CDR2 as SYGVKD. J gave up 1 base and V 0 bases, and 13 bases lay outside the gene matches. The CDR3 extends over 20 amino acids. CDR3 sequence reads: CAISESRRTSLVVNTGELFF. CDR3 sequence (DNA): TGTGCCATCAGTGAGTCGAGGAGGACTAGCCTTGTCGTGAACACCGGGGAGCTGTTTTTT.

The DNA of the CDR3 is TGCGCCAGCAGCCAAGATTTAACAGATACGCAGTATTTT. Its protein is CASSQDLTDTQYF. This chain uses TRBV4-1 with TRBJ2-3, with D unclear. CDR1 and CDR2 (germline): MGHRA, YSYEKL. The V end lost 0 bases, the J end lost 3 bases, and 4 bases lay between the germline ends. This CDR3 has 13 amino acids.

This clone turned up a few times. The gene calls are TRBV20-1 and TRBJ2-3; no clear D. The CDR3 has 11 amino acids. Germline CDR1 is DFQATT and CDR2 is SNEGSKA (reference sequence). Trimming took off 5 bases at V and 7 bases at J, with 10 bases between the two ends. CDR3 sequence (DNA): TGCAGTGCTCCTGGGCATAATACGCAGTATTTT. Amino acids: CSAPGHNTQYF.

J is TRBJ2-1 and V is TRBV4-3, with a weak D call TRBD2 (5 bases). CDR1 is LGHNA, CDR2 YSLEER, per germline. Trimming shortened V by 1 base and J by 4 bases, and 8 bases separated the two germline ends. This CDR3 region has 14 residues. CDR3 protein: CASSQAREYNEQFF. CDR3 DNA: TGCGCCAGCAGCCAAGCTCGGGAATACAATGAGCAGTTCTTC.

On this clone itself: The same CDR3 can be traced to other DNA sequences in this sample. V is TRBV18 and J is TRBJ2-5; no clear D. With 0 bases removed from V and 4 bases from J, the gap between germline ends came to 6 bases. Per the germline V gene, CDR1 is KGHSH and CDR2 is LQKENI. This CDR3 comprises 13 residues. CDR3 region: CASSPPSGETQYF. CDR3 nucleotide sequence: TGTGCCAGCTCACCACCGTCGGGAGAGACCCAGTACTTC. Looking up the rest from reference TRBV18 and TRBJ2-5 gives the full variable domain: NAGVMQNPRHLVRRRGQEARLRCSPMKGHSHVYWYRQLPEEGLKFMVYLQKENIIDESGMPKERFSAEFPKEGPSILRIQQVVRGDSAAYFCASSPPSGETQYFGPGTRLLVL.

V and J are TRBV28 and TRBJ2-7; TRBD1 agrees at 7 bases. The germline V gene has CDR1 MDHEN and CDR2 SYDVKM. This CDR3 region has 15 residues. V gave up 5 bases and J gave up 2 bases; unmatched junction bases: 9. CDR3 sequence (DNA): TGTGCCAGCAGTAGGGGGACAGATCGAACCTACGAGCAGTACTTC. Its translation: CASSRGTDRTYEQYF.

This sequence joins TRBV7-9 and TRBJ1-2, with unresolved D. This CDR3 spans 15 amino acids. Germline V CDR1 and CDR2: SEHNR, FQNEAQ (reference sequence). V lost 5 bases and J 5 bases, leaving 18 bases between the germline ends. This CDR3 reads CASSPRAQRGYGYTF. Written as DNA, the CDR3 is TGTGCCAGCAGCCCCCGGGCGCAGCGGGGATATGGCTACACCTTC.

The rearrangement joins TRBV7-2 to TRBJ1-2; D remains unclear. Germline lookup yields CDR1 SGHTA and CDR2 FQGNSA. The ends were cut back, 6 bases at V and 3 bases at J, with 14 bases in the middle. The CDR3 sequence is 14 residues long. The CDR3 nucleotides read TGTGCCAGCAGTCCCCTTGCTTCGGACTATGGCTACACCTTC. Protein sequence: CASSPLASDYGYTF.

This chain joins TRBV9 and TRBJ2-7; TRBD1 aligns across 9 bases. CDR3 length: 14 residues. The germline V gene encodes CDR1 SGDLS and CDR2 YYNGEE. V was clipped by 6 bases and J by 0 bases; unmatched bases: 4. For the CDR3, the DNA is TGTGCCAGCACCCGGACAGGGGACTCCTACGAGCAGTACTTC. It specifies CASTRTGDSYEQYF. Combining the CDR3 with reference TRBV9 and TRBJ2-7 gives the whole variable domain DSGVTQTPKHLITATGQRVTLRCSPRSGDLSVYWYQQSLDQGLQFLIQYYNGEERAKGNILERFSAQQFPDLHSELNLSSLELGDSALYFCASTRTGDSYEQYFGPGTRLTVT.